Shown below are 25 T cell receptor beta chains from a single sample sequenced in a study of T cell responses to AZD1222 COVID-19 vaccine. The repertoire was sequenced with immunoSEQ multiplex PCR; TCRdb's copy has only in-frame clones and lacks some. The sample holds some 150,000 clones, about 90% seen once. The sequenced sample was peripheral blood, obtained on day 0 of AZD1222 vaccination. Receptor source: an adult in good health.

The chain recombines TRBV7-9 with TRBJ2-1, with unresolved D. The V gene's germline CDR1 is SEHNR and CDR2 FQNEAQ (reference sequence). Trimming took off 5 bases at V and 9 bases at J, with 17 bases between the two ends. This CDR3 spans 14 amino acids. The CDR3 DNA follows: TGTGCCAGCAGCCCGAGCGAGGCACACGGTGAGCAGTTCTTC. It specifies CASSPSEAHGEQFF.

The chain employs TRBV12-3 or TRBV12-4 and TRBJ2-7, with 7 bases aligning to TRBD2. This CDR3 contains 13 residues. With 2 bases clipped from V and 3 bases from J, the junction kept 1 base outside the gene matches. The CDR3 bases are TGTGCCAGCAGTTTACGCGGGAGCTACGAGCAGTACTTC. Residues: CASSLRGSYEQYF.

J is TRBJ2-5 and V is TRBV7-9; TRBD1 or TRBD2 may be the D gene (5 bases each). The V end lost 5 bases, the J end lost 0 bases, and 13 bases lay between the germline ends. Germline V gene lookup returns CDR1 SEHNR and CDR2 FQNEAQ (reference sequence). This CDR3 is built from 15 residues. CDR3 loop: CASSQTGADQETQYF. The CDR3 DNA reads as TGTGCCAGCAGCCAAACCGGGGCAGACCAAGAGACCCAGTACTTC. The full variable domain, in which reference TRBV7-9 and TRBJ2-5 provide the parts outside the CDR3, is DTGVSQNPRHKITKRGQNVTFRCDPISEHNRLYWYRQTLGQGPEFLTYFQNEAQLEKSRLLSDRFSAERPKGSFSTLEIQRTEQGDSAMYLCASSQTGADQETQYFGPGTRLLVL.

J is TRBJ1-2 and V is TRBV6-2 or TRBV6-3; D possibly corresponds to TRBD1 (5 bases). Germline CDR1 is MNHEY and CDR2 is SVGEGT. Trimming pared 2 bases from V and 3 bases from J, leaving 10 bases between. This CDR3 has 14 amino acids. The CDR3 region has the DNA TGTGCCAGCAGTTACAGGGGCCCTTACTATGGCTACACCTTC. Amino acid sequence: CASSYRGPYYGYTF.

This chain uses TRBV9 with TRBJ1-2, with no clear D. Deletions cut 0 bases from V and 3 bases from J, with 12 bases between. Germline V CDR1 and CDR2: SGDLS, YYNGEE. The CDR3 has 15 amino acids. The CDR3 sequence: CASSVEDGNYYGYTF. In DNA form, the CDR3 reads TGTGCCAGCAGCGTAGAGGATGGGAACTACTATGGCTACACCTTC.

This rearrangement joins TRBV4-3 to TRBJ1-4; TRBD1 aligns across 9 bases. The germline V gene has CDR1 LGHNA and CDR2 YSLEER. The J segment lost 8 bases and the V segment lost 3 bases, leaving 4 bases of the junction unmatched. The CDR3 contains 14 residues. The CDR3 protein is CASSQGQGAEKLFF. The CDR3, as DNA: TGCGCCAGCAGCCAGGGACAGGGAGCCGAAAAACTGTTTTTT.

This rearrangement joins TRBV27 to TRBJ1-2, with TRBD1 matching 7 bases. Trimming took 1 base from V and 13 from J; bases not matched to a gene: 9. This CDR3 contains 13 residues. Per germline, CDR1 MNHEY and CDR2 SMNVEV (reference sequence). The CDR3 here is CASSLYRGDPVTF. The CDR3 DNA follows: TGTGCCAGCAGTTTATACAGGGGCGATCCGGTCACCTTC.

V is TRBV7-9 and J is TRBJ2-1, with 8 bases matching TRBD1. In germline, CDR1 is SEHNR, CDR2 FQNEAQ (reference sequence). With V trimmed by 3 bases and J by 7 bases, 5 bases remained unmatched. The CDR3 runs to 14 residues. CDR3 amino acids: CASSLQGASNEQFF. In nucleotides, the CDR3 is TGTGCCAGCAGCTTGCAGGGGGCGTCGAATGAGCAGTTCTTC.

The J gene is TRBJ2-3, the V gene TRBV20-1; 13 nucleotides align to TRBD2. Germline CDR1 DFQATT, CDR2 SNEGSKA (reference sequence). V trimming: 3 bases; J trimming: 3 bases; junction bases outside the gene matches: 6. This CDR3 has 16 residues. CDR3 in DNA: TGCAGTGCTAGTGGACTAGCGGGAGTGAGGACAGATACGCAGTATTTT. This gives the protein CSASGLAGVRTDTQYF.

The genes are TRBV18 and TRBJ1-1; TRBD1 matches at 7 bases. The length of the CDR3 is 17 residues. The J segment lost 4 bases and the V segment lost 2 bases, leaving 13 bases of the junction unmatched. Germline CDR1 is KGHSH and CDR2 is LQKENI. The CDR3 DNA follows: TGTGCCAGCTCACCAAGTTCTTTTGGGACAGACTCCACTGAAGCTTTCTTT. Amino acid sequence: CASSPSSFGTDSTEAFF.

The chain is built from TRBV6-2 or TRBV6-3 and TRBJ2-1; D is ambiguous. V lost 6 bases and J 2 bases, leaving 14 bases between the germline ends. Germline V gives CDR1 MNHEY, CDR2 SVGEGT. This CDR3 is 15 amino acids long. The CDR3 DNA is TGTGCCAGCAGCGATCTTACGGTCACCTACAATGAGCAGTTCTTC. This codes for CASSDLTVTYNEQFF.

On this clone itself: The same CDR3 can be traced to other DNA sequences in this sample. CDR3 protein: CASSVEDTQYF. CDR3 bases: TGTGCCAGCAGCGTGGAAGATACGCAGTATTTT. The rearrangement joins TRBV9 to TRBJ2-3; D not certain. The CDR3 covers 11 residues. Looked up from germline, CDR1 is SGDLS and CDR2 is YYNGEE. V was pared by 2 bases and J by 5 bases, with 3 bases between.

This chain uses TRBV11-2 with TRBJ1-3, with unresolved D. Trimming stripped 5 bases from V and 8 bases from J, with 16 bases between. The CDR3 spans 14 residues. Germline CDR1 and CDR2: SGHAT and FQNNGV. The CDR3 nucleotides are TGTGCCAGCAGCCAAACTCGGCCGGGAGACACCATATATTTT. As protein: CASSQTRPGDTIYF. The full variable domain, with the rest looked up from reference TRBV11-2 and TRBJ1-3, is EAGVAQSPRYKIIEKRQSVAFWCNPISGHATLYWYQQILGQGPKLLIQFQNNGVVDDSQLPKDRFSAERLKGVDSTLKIQPAKLEDSAVYLCASSQTRPGDTIYFGEGSWLTVV.

This chain connects TRBV3-1 (or the pseudogene TRBV3-2) to TRBJ2-6; TRBD1 matches at 9 bases. The germline V gene encodes CDR1 LGHDT and CDR2 YNNKEL (reference sequence). The CDR3 spans 18 residues. V lost 0 bases to trimming and J lost 0 bases; unmatched junction nucleotides: 3. The CDR3 bases are TGTGCCAGCAGCCAAGATGGGACAGGGAGCTCTGGGGCCAACGTCCTGACTTTC. It is translated as CASSQDGTGSSGANVLTF.

This chain links TRBV19 with TRBJ1-2, with 7 bases matching TRBD1. The germline CDR1 and CDR2 sequences are LNHDA and SQIVND (reference sequence). The junction had 9 bases not matched to a gene; V was cut back by 5 bases and J by 0 bases. The length of the CDR3 is 16 residues. The CDR3 sequence: CASSSYRDSSNYGYTF. Here the CDR3 DNA reads TGTGCCAGTAGTTCATACCGGGACAGCTCTAACTATGGCTACACCTTC.

The gene calls are TRBV6-6 and TRBJ2-3; 10 bases map to TRBD2. Germline CDR1 reads MNHNY; CDR2 reads SVGAGI (reference sequence). This CDR3 has 16 amino acids. J was trimmed by 1 base and V by 4 bases; bases with no gene match: 5. CDR3 region: CASSWGLASGTDTQYF. The CDR3, as DNA: TGTGCCAGCAGTTGGGGACTAGCGAGCGGCACAGATACGCAGTATTTT.

The rearrangement links TRBV19 to TRBJ1-4, with 7 bases that match TRBD1. V shed 9 bases and J 8 bases; nucleotides not matched to a gene: 9. In germline, CDR1 is LNHDA, CDR2 SQIVND (reference sequence). This CDR3 is built from 13 residues. In DNA form, the CDR3 reads TGTGCCAGCAGGGGGAACGGGAAAGAAAAACTGTTTTTT. Translation gives CASRGNGKEKLFF.

The chain employs TRBV11-2 and TRBJ2-4; a weak D match, TRBD1 (6 bases). The V gene lost 5 bases and the J gene lost 6 bases, with 20 bases spanning the gap. Germline CDR1 is SGHAT and CDR2 is FQNNGV. The CDR3 is made up of 16 amino acids. The CDR3 coding sequence is TGTGCCAGCAGCCCCACAGGGACCGCCACGGTAAACATTCAGTACTTC. Its translation is CASSPTGTATVNIQYF.

CDR3 DNA sequence: TGTGCCAGTAGTATCGGAAGGGGGACCTATGGCTACACCTTC. It translates to CASSIGRGTYGYTF. This chain joins TRBV19 and TRBJ1-2, with D possibly being TRBD1 (6 bases). The CDR3 is made up of 14 amino acids. V was cut by 3 bases and J by 4 bases, with 12 bases left in between. Per germline, CDR1 LNHDA and CDR2 SQIVND (reference sequence).

The chain recombines TRBV29-1 with TRBJ2-1, with D possibly matching TRBD2 (5 bases). The CDR3 contains 17 residues. V was shortened by 0 bases and J by 5 bases, with 20 bases between the two germline ends. CDR1 is SQVTM and CDR2 is ANQGSEA in the germline V gene. CDR3: CSVEDFEEGTRDNEQFF. In nucleotides, the CDR3 is TGCAGCGTTGAAGATTTCGAAGAGGGTACTAGAGACAATGAGCAGTTCTTC.

The rearrangement joins TRBV7-2 to TRBJ2-3; D possibly corresponds to TRBD2 (7 bases). The CDR3 is 16 residues long. Trimming cost V 5 bases and J 7 bases, with 22 bases left between them. Germline V CDR1 and CDR2: SGHTA, FQGNSA. The CDR3 protein is CASSPQGGGAGYTQYF. CDR3 sequence (DNA): TGTGCCAGCAGCCCACAAGGTGGGGGGGCAGGATATACGCAGTATTTT.

The chain couples TRBV7-8 to TRBJ2-1; D may correspond to TRBD1 or TRBD2 (6 bases each). V was clipped by 4 bases and J by 6 bases, with 22 bases between them. Germline loops: CDR1 SGHVS, CDR2 FQNEAQ. CDR3 length: 17 residues. DNA of the CDR3: TGTGCCAGCAGCTCAGGTTTAGGGGGGACCATCCCCAATGAGCAGTTCTTC. Protein: CASSSGLGGTIPNEQFF.

This chain links TRBV6-2 or TRBV6-3 with TRBJ2-1; no firm D call. The V gene's germline CDR1 is MNHEY and CDR2 SVGEGT. The CDR3 has 12 amino acids. V was shortened by 4 bases and J by 10 bases, with 11 bases between the two germline ends. CDR3 bases: TGTGCCAGCAGTTCACGAAGGTGGGAGCAGTTCTTC. It yields the protein CASSSRRWEQFF.

The chain recombines TRBV18 with TRBJ1-5; TRBD1 is a possible D gene (5 bases). V was shortened by 6 bases and J by 7 bases, with 16 bases between the two germline ends. Germline values: CDR1 KGHSH, CDR2 LQKENI. The CDR3 loop spans 14 amino acids. The CDR3 nucleotides read TGTGCCAGCTCTCCGAGGGGAGTGGAACAGCCCCAGCATTTT. It translates to CASSPRGVEQPQHF. The variable domain in full, completed from reference TRBV18 and TRBJ1-5, reads NAGVMQNPRHLVRRRGQEARLRCSPMKGHSHVYWYRQLPEEGLKFMVYLQKENIIDESGMPKERFSAEFPKEGPSILRIQQVVRGDSAAYFCASSPRGVEQPQHFGDGTRLSIL.

The V and J genes are TRBV7-9 and TRBJ2-7; no reliable D call. The CDR3 has 12 residues. The germline V gene encodes CDR1 SEHNR and CDR2 FQNEAQ (reference sequence). V was shortened by 6 bases and J by 7 bases, with 13 bases between the two germline ends. The CDR3 coding sequence is TGTGCCAGCAGTTTGACGGCGCGAGAGCAGTACTTC. Translated, it gives CASSLTAREQYF.